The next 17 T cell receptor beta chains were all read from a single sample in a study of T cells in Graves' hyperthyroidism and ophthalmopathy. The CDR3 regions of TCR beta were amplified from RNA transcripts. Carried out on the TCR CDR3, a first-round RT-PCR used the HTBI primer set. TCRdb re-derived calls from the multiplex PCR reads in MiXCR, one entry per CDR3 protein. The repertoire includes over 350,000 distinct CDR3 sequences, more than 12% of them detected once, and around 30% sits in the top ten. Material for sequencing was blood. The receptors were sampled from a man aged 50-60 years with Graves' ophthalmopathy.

The CDR3 region is CAWNDRGRGDTQYF. The CDR3 coding sequence is TGTGCCTGGAACGACCGGGGCAGGGGAGATACGCAGTATTTT. This sequence joins TRBV30 and TRBJ2-3; perhaps TRBD1 as D (6 bases). V was shortened by 4 bases and J by 5 bases, with 16 bases between the two germline ends. This CDR3 contains 14 residues. Germline V lookup: CDR1 GTSNPN, CDR2 SVGIG (reference sequence).

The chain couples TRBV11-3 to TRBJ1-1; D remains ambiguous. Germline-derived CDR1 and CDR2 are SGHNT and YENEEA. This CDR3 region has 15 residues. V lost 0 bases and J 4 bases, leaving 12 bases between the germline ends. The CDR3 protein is CASSLDNVPGTEAFF. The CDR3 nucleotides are TGTGCCAGCAGCTTAGATAACGTTCCGGGCACTGAAGCTTTCTTT.

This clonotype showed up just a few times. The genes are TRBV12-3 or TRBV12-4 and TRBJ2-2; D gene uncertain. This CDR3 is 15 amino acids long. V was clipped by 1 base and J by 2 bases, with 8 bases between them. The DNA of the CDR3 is TGTGCCAGCAGTTTAGGTTCCAGCAACACCGGGGAGCTGTTTTTT. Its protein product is CASSLGSSNTGELFF.

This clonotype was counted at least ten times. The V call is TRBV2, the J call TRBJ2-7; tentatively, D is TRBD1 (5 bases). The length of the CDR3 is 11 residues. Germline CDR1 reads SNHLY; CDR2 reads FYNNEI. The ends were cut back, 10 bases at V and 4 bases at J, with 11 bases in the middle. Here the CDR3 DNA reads TGTGCCACCACGACAGAGTACGAGCAGTACTTC. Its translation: CATTTEYEQYF.

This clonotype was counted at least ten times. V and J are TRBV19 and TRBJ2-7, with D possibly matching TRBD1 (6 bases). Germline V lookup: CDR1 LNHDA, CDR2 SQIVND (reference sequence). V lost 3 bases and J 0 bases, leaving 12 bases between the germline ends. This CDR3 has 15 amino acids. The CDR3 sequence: CASSIAGAHSYEQYF. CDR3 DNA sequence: TGTGCCAGTAGTATTGCAGGGGCCCACTCCTACGAGCAGTACTTC.

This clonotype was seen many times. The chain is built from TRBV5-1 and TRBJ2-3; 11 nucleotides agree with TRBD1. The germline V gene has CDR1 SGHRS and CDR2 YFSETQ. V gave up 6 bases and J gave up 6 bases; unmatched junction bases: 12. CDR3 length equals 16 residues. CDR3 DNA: TGCGCCAGCAACTCCCGACCTGGACAGGGGGCGGATACGCAGTATTTT. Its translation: CASNSRPGQGADTQYF.

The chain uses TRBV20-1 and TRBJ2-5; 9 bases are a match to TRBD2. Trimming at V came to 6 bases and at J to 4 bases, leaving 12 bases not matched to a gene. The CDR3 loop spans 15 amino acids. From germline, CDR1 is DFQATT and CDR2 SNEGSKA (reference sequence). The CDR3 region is CSARGSGRQGETQYF. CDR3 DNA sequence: TGCAGTGCGAGGGGCAGCGGGAGGCAGGGAGAGACCCAGTACTTC.

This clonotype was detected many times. The CDR3 DNA reads as TGTGCCAGCGGGACTCCGAACGACAATGAGCAGTTCTTC. Translated, it gives CASGTPNDNEQFF. V is TRBV7-9 and J is TRBJ2-1, with D perhaps TRBD2 (6 bases). V lost 8 bases and J lost 5, with 13 bases in between. In germline, CDR1 is SEHNR, CDR2 FQNEAQ (reference sequence). This CDR3 is built from 13 residues.

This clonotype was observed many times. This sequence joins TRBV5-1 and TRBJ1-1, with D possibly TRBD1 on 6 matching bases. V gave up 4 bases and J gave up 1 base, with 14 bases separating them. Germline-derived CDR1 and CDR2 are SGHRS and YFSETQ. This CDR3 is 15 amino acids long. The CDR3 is CASSGQQVKNTEAFF. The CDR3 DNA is TGCGCCAGCAGCGGACAGCAGGTTAAGAACACTGAAGCTTTCTTT. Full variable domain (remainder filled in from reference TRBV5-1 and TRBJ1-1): KAGVTQTPRYLIKTRGQQVTLSCSPISGHRSVSWYQQTPGQGLQFLFEYFSETQRNKGNFPGRFSGRQFSNSRSEMNVSTLELGDSALYLCASSGQQVKNTEAFFGQGTRLTVV.

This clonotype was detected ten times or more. CDR3: CASSFLPLKGQMNTEAFF. CDR3 bases: TGTGCCAGCAGTTTCCTGCCCCTAAAGGGACAGATGAACACTGAAGCTTTCTTT. J is TRBJ1-1 and V is TRBV27; 7 positions match TRBD1. The CDR3 is 18 residues long. CDR1 is MNHEY and CDR2 is SMNVEV in the germline V gene (reference sequence). Losses at the gene ends were 3 bases for V and 0 bases for J; bases not matched to a gene: 13.

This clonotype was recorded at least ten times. CDR3 coding DNA: TGCGCCAGCAGCTTACAGGGGACCAACACCGGGGAGCTGTTTTTT. Protein sequence: CASSLQGTNTGELFF. V is TRBV4-1 and J is TRBJ2-2; 7 bases fit TRBD1. The germline CDR1 and CDR2 sequences are MGHRA and YSYEKL. V trimming: 5 bases; J trimming: 2 bases; junction bases outside the gene matches: 5. The CDR3 runs to 15 residues.

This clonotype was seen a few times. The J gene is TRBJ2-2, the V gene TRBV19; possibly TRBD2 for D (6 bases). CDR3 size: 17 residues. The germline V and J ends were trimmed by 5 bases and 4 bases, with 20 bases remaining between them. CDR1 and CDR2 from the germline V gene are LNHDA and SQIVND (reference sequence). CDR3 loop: CASSFNPGTRGTGELFF. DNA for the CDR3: TGTGCCAGTAGTTTTAACCCCGGGACTCGCGGCACCGGGGAGCTGTTTTTT. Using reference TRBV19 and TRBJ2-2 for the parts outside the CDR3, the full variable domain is DGGITQSPKYLFRKEGQNVTLSCEQNLNHDAMYWYRQDPGQGLRLIYYSQIVNDFQKGDIAEGYSVSREKKESFPLTVTSAQKNPTAFYLCASSFNPGTRGTGELFFGEGSRLTVL.

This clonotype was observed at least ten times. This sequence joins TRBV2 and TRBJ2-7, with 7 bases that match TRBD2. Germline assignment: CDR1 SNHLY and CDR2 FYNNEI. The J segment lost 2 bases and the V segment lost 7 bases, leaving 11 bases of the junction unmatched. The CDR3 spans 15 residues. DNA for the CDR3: TGTGCCAGCAACCGTATGCCTAGCGGAGCCTACGAGCAGTACTTC. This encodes CASNRMPSGAYEQYF.

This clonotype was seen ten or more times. The CDR3 spells CASSPTDGYTF. The DNA for the CDR3 is TGTGCCAGCAGCCCCACAGATGGCTACACCTTC. The rearrangement uses TRBV2 and TRBJ1-2, with D uncertain. The CDR3 consists of 11 residues. With 6 bases removed from V and 6 bases from J, the gap between germline ends came to 8 bases. Per germline, CDR1 SNHLY and CDR2 FYNNEI.

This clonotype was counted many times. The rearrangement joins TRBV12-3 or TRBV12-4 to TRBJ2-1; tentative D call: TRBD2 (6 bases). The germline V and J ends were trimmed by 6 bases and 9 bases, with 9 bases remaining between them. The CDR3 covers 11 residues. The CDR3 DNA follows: TGTGCCAGCAGGGAGGGTGGTGAGCAGTTCTTC. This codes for CASREGGEQFF.

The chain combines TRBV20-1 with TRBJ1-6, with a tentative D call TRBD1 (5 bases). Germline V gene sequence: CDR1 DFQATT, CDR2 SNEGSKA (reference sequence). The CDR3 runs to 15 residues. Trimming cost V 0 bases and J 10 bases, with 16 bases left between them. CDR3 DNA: TGCAGTGCTAGAGATCGGGGGGGTGGGAAGTCACCCCTCCACTTT. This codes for CSARDRGGGKSPLHF.

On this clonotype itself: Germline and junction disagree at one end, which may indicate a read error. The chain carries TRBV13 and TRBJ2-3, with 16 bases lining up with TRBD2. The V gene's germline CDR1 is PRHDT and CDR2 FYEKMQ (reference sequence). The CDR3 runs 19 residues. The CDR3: CASSKQLGLAGGPTDTQYF. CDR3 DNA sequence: TGCGCCAGCAGCAAACAACTGGGACTAGCGGGAGGGCCTACAGATACGCAGTATTTT.